These T cell receptor beta chains were read from a single sample in a study of blood T cell repertoires in COVID-19. TCRdb's copy holds only in-frame clones and misses some; the assay was immunoSEQ multiplex PCR. The repertoire has about 250,000 clones, roughly 80% of them found once; the top ten carry approximately 6.3%. Sequencing was done on a sample of peripheral blood. Receptor source: an older woman with active or convalescent COVID-19. Each CDR3 is given with its conserved first and last residue. D genes are given only for firm matches. Where a row states a size, it is once, few, many or the class of an expanded clone; other rows omit it.

DNA,CDR3,size,V,D,length,J
TGTGCCAGCAGCGCCTCGGGAGCCGGGGAGCTGTTTTTT,CASSASGAGELFF,.,TRBV9,.,13,TRBJ2-2
TGTGCCAGCAGAAACGGGGGGAAGGGGTCTGGAAACACCATATATTTT,CASRNGGKGSGNTIYF,.,TRBV6-6,.,16,TRBJ1-3
TGTGCCAGCAGTGAGTCGCGGGGCGCCGGTCAGCCCCAGCATTTT,CASSESRGAGQPQHF,few,TRBV2,.,15,TRBJ1-5
TGTGCCAGCAGCTTATACGAGGGAGACTATGGCTACACCTTC,CASSLYEGDYGYTF,.,TRBV11-2,.,14,TRBJ1-2
TGTGCCAGTGAAGCCCTTGTGCTGACTAATGAAAAACTGTTTTTT,CASEALVLTNEKLFF,few,TRBV2,.,15,TRBJ1-4
TGTGCCAGCGGGAATGAAAAACTGTTTTTT,CASGNEKLFF,.,TRBV19,.,10,TRBJ1-4
TGTGCCAGCAGGACAGGGGTCCCTAATGAAAAACTGTTTTTT,CASRTGVPNEKLFF,.,TRBV6-6,TRBD1,14,TRBJ1-4
TGCGCCAGCAGCTGGGCGACAGGGGACACTGAAGCTTTCTTT,CASSWATGDTEAFF,once,TRBV5-1,TRBD1,14,TRBJ1-1
TGTGCCAGCAGCTTAGAGCCGGGACAGGGGGCATGGGAGCAGTACTTC,CASSLEPGQGAWEQYF,.,TRBV11-2,TRBD1,16,TRBJ2-7
TGCAGCGTTACTCGGGACTACTCGGTCACAGATACGCAGTATTTT,CSVTRDYSVTDTQYF,few,TRBV29-1,TRBD2,15,TRBJ2-3
TGTGCCAGCAGCATCACTGGGGGCCTGGGCACAGATACGCAGTATTTT,CASSITGGLGTDTQYF,once,TRBV11-1,.,16,TRBJ2-3
TGTGCCAGCAGTCTTGGTGCGGCCACCGGGGAGCTGTTTTTT,CASSLGAATGELFF,.,TRBV27,.,14,TRBJ2-2
TGTGCCAGCAGCCAAACAGGGCATACTCCTGGGGCCAACGTCCTGACTTTC,CASSQTGHTPGANVLTF,.,TRBV3-1/TRBV3-2,.,17,TRBJ2-6
TGTGCCAGCACCCACCGGACTAGCGGGAGCAAGGAGCAGTACTTC,CASTHRTSGSKEQYF,.,TRBV5-8,TRBD2,15,TRBJ2-7
TGTGCCAGCAGCCATCGGGGATATAATTCACCCCTCCACTTT,CASSHRGYNSPLHF,.,TRBV3-1/TRBV3-2,.,14,TRBJ1-6
TGTGCCAGCAGCTTAAGTTCCGGGACTAGCGGATACAATGAGCAGTTCTTC,CASSLSSGTSGYNEQFF,.,TRBV7-2,TRBD2,17,TRBJ2-1
TGCGCCAGCAGCCCTGACAGGGAAACTAATGAAAAACTGTTTTTT,CASSPDRETNEKLFF,.,TRBV5-1,TRBD1,15,TRBJ1-4
TGTGCCAGCAGCCAAAGAGGGCGCGATCAGCCCCAGCATTTT,CASSQRGRDQPQHF,.,TRBV3-1/TRBV3-2,.,14,TRBJ1-5
TGCAGCGTCGTCCCCGGGACATACAACACTGAAGCTTTCTTT,CSVVPGTYNTEAFF,.,TRBV29-1,.,14,TRBJ1-1
TGCGCCAGCAGCCAAGATTCTAGACAGGGGGCTGGAAACACCATATATTTT,CASSQDSRQGAGNTIYF,.,TRBV4-1,TRBD1,17,TRBJ1-3
TGTGCCAGCAGCAAAAGACTAGCGGGAGACGCCGAGCAGTACTTC,CASSKRLAGDAEQYF,.,TRBV9,TRBD2,15,TRBJ2-7
TGTGCCAGCAGTTACTCGAGGTCTGGGGCCAACGTCCTGACTTTC,CASSYSRSGANVLTF,.,TRBV6-5,.,15,TRBJ2-6
TGTGCCTGGAGTTTAGGGGTAGGCTATGGCTACACCTTC,CAWSLGVGYGYTF,.,TRBV30,.,13,TRBJ1-2
TGTGCCAGCAGTGAAATAGCGGGGAGGGGCACAGATACGCAGTATTTT,CASSEIAGRGTDTQYF,.,TRBV6-1,TRBD2,16,TRBJ2-3
TGTGCCAGCAGTGATCGGGGCGGGGGGCCTCTAGAGACCCAGTACTTC,CASSDRGGGPLETQYF,few,TRBV6-1,TRBD2,16,TRBJ2-5
TGTGCCAGCAGCCCACTAGACCGGGAGACCCAGTACTTC,CASSPLDRETQYF,.,TRBV3-1/TRBV3-2,.,13,TRBJ2-5
TGTGCCAGCAGCCAAGTCGGCAAGGGAGTTTACAATGAGCAGTTCTTC,CASSQVGKGVYNEQFF,.,TRBV3-1/TRBV3-2,.,16,TRBJ2-1
TGTGCCAGCAGGTTACAGGGGTTGGAGACGCAGTATTTT,CASRLQGLETQYF,.,TRBV6-5,TRBD1,13,TRBJ2-3
TGTGCCAGCAGCGTCAGACTAGCGGGGGGAGGCGGGGAGCTGTTTTTT,CASSVRLAGGGGELFF,.,TRBV9,TRBD2,16,TRBJ2-2
TGTGCCAGCAGTTACTCGATGGGGAGAGGGCGGGAGGCCTCCTACGAGCAGTACTTC,CASSYSMGRGREASYEQYF,.,TRBV6-2/TRBV6-3,TRBD2,19,TRBJ2-7
TGTGCCAGCAGTATCACCCTTCGGGGGGGCTCGAATGAGCAGTTCTTC,CASSITLRGGSNEQFF,once,TRBV27,TRBD2,16,TRBJ2-1
TGTGCCAGCAGCTTAGATTCAGGGGGGACTGAAGCTTTCTTT,CASSLDSGGTEAFF,.,TRBV11-3,TRBD1,14,TRBJ1-1
TGCGCCAGCAGCCAATTGGGAGAGTCCCGCTACGAGCAGTACTTC,CASSQLGESRYEQYF,.,TRBV4-1,.,15,TRBJ2-7
TGTGCCAGCAGCCCACAGATGCGGGGTGCCGGGGAGCTGTTTTTT,CASSPQMRGAGELFF,.,TRBV6-5,.,15,TRBJ2-2
TGTGCCAGCAGCCAAGGAGCGGGTCTACCGCAGTACTTC,CASSQGAGLPQYF,.,TRBV3-1/TRBV3-2,.,13,TRBJ2-7
TGTGCCAGCAGTTTAGGACCGGGACAGAGTTCTAGCACAGATACGCAGTATTTT,CASSLGPGQSSSTDTQYF,.,TRBV27,TRBD1,18,TRBJ2-3
TGTGCCAGCAGCCCGTACCAAGAGACCCAGTACTTC,CASSPYQETQYF,.,TRBV3-1/TRBV3-2,.,12,TRBJ2-5
TGTGCCAGTAGTATCGCCAGCGGGGGTTACAATGAGCAGTTCTTC,CASSIASGGYNEQFF,.,TRBV19,TRBD2,15,TRBJ2-1
TGTGCCAGCACGGACTACCATGAGCAGTTCTTC,CASTDYHEQFF,.,TRBV25-1,.,11,TRBJ2-1
TGTGCCAGCGGACTAGCGGGTATGCAAGAGACCCAGTACTTC,CASGLAGMQETQYF,few,TRBV7-2,TRBD2,14,TRBJ2-5
TGTGCCAGCAGTCGAAGGGTTAGCGGGGGCCTAACGAAAGAGACCCAGTACTTC,CASSRRVSGGLTKETQYF,.,TRBV6-6,TRBD2,18,TRBJ2-5